The 22 T cell receptor beta chains listed next were all sequenced from one sample in a study of shared clonotypes between healthy human individuals. Profiling relied on immunoSEQ multiplex PCR, and the TCRdb table lists in-frame clones only, not all of them. The sample lists about 2,200,000 clones, approximately 94% occurring once. In the naive CD8 group, cells lacked CD45RO and were positively selected for CCR7, so terminally differentiated effector memory CD45RA+ cells were left out. The sequenced sample was naive CD8+ T cells from PBMCs. These receptors were taken from a man aged 18 to 30 in good health. Some clones in this sample may be carry-over from other donors' samples.

The genes are TRBV19 and TRBJ2-1; TRBD1 matches at 8 bases. The germline CDR1 and CDR2 sequences are LNHDA and SQIVND (reference sequence). The CDR3 sequence is 14 residues long. The trim removed 5 bases at V and 8 bases at J, leaving 8 bases unmatched. The CDR3 coding sequence is TGTGCCAGTAGTTCACGGACAGGGTCCCATGAGCAGTTCTTC. It encodes CASSSRTGSHEQFF.

V is TRBV5-6 and J is TRBJ2-7; D not resolved. This CDR3 comprises 15 residues. V was cut by 1 base and J by 4 bases, with 15 bases left in between. The germline V gene has CDR1 SGHDT and CDR2 YYEEEE. The CDR3 DNA follows: TGTGCCAGCAGCTTGATGAGTCTCTGGCCATACGAGCAGTACTTC. This translates into CASSLMSLWPYEQYF.

This chain joins TRBV11-2 and TRBJ2-5, with 9 bases identical to TRBD2. Germline CDR1 SGHAT, CDR2 FQNNGV. V dropped 5 bases and J dropped 4; count of bases not matched to a gene: 11. The CDR3 is made up of 16 amino acids. The CDR3 reads CASSPRLTRGGETQYF. As DNA, the CDR3 is TGTGCCAGCAGCCCCCGCCTGACGCGGGGGGGAGAGACCCAGTACTTC.

The gene calls are TRBV9 and TRBJ2-1, with a weak D call TRBD1 (5 bases). CDR3 size: 12 residues. Germline V gives CDR1 SGDLS, CDR2 YYNGEE. Trimming pared 3 bases from V and 9 bases from J, leaving 10 bases between. CDR3 DNA sequence: TGTGCCAGCAGCGAGGGGTTGGGTGAGCAGTTCTTC. It specifies CASSEGLGEQFF. Using reference TRBV9 and TRBJ2-1 for the parts outside the CDR3, the full variable domain is DSGVTQTPKHLITATGQRVTLRCSPRSGDLSVYWYQQSLDQGLQFLIQYYNGEERAKGNILERFSAQQFPDLHSELNLSSLELGDSALYFCASSEGLGEQFFGPGTRLTVL.

This chain joins TRBV27 and TRBJ2-7, with TRBD2 matching over 14 bases. V dropped 3 bases and J dropped 6; count of bases not matched to a gene: 13. CDR3 length equals 18 residues. CDR1 is MNHEY and CDR2 is SMNVEV in the germline V gene (reference sequence). For the CDR3, the DNA is TGTGCCAGCAGTTTCTCTGGGACTAGCGGGAGAAATCGGGGCGAGCAGTACTTC. It specifies CASSFSGTSGRNRGEQYF.

The gene calls are TRBV27 and TRBJ1-2; D is possibly TRBD1 (5 bases). The germline gives CDR1 MNHEY, CDR2 SMNVEV (reference sequence). V lost 2 bases and J 5 bases, leaving 12 bases between the germline ends. This CDR3 has 14 amino acids. The CDR3: CASSLHSGGYGYTF. CDR3 in DNA: TGTGCCAGCAGTTTACACTCCGGGGGGTATGGCTACACCTTC.

This chain joins TRBV19 and TRBJ1-5, with 9 positions matching TRBD1. V gave up 4 bases and J gave up 6 bases; unmatched junction bases: 7. This CDR3 comprises 15 residues. Per germline, CDR1 LNHDA and CDR2 SQIVND (reference sequence). The CDR3, as DNA: TGTGCCAGTAGTACCGGACAGGGGCTGGGTCAGCCCCAGCATTTT. This translates into CASSTGQGLGQPQHF.

This clone came up once. This rearrangement joins TRBV28 to TRBJ2-7; D possibly corresponds to TRBD2 (6 bases). The CDR3 is 15 residues long. In germline, CDR1 is MDHEN, CDR2 SYDVKM. V lost 3 bases, J lost 3 bases, and 15 bases lay in between. The DNA of the CDR3 is TGTGCCAGCAGTTTTGGGAGGAGAGAAGACTACGAGCAGTACTTC. This codes for CASSFGRREDYEQYF.

The chain joins TRBV6-1 to TRBJ1-1; the D is unclear. Germline CDR1 and CDR2: MNHNS and SASEGT. Between the trimmed V and J ends, which lost 10 bases and 7 bases, there was a span of 13 bases. The CDR3 consists of 11 residues. CDR3 in DNA: TGTGCCAACACCCGGGGTGTTGAAGCTTTCTTT. Its translation: CANTRGVEAFF.

The chain has TRBV27 and TRBJ1-5; no reliable D call. The CDR3 has 15 residues. CDR1 and CDR2 from the germline V gene are MNHEY and SMNVEV (reference sequence). The V gene lost 4 bases and the J gene lost 1 base, with 11 bases spanning the gap. CDR3 coding DNA: TGTGCCAGCAGTTCAGACAACGGGAGCAATCAGCCCCAGCATTTT. It translates to CASSSDNGSNQPQHF.

The chain combines TRBV2 with TRBJ2-7; 9 bases are a match to TRBD1. This CDR3 has 15 amino acids. V was pared by 3 bases and J by 5 bases, with 8 bases of the junction left unmatched. Germline lookup yields CDR1 SNHLY and CDR2 FYNNEI. CDR3 sequence (DNA): TGTGCCAGCAGTGATACGGGACAGGGAGTTAACGAGCAGTACTTC. This codes for CASSDTGQGVNEQYF. Full variable domain (rest looked up from reference TRBV2 and TRBJ2-7): EPEVTQTPSHQVTQMGQEVILRCVPISNHLYFYWYRQILGQKVEFLVSFYNNEISEKSEIFDDQFSVERPDGSNFTLKIRSTKLEDSAMYFCASSDTGQGVNEQYFGPGTRLTVT.

The chain has TRBV5-4 and TRBJ2-5; 7 bases match TRBD2. With 0 bases clipped from V and 5 bases from J, the junction kept 7 bases outside the gene matches. This CDR3 region has 15 residues. Germline V gene lookup returns CDR1 SGHNT and CDR2 YYREEE (reference sequence). CDR3 sequence reads: CASSLADTGGETQYF. The CDR3 bases are TGTGCCAGCAGCTTGGCCGACACGGGAGGTGAGACCCAGTACTTC.

The chain is built from TRBV9 and TRBJ1-5; D is unclear. V was trimmed by 4 bases and J by 7 bases, leaving 21 bases between them. Germline V gene data show CDR1 as SGDLS and CDR2 as YYNGEE. The CDR3 spans 16 residues. CDR3 protein: CASSKRPRVQRQPQHF. The CDR3 bases are TGTGCCAGCAGCAAAAGACCCCGGGTCCAGAGGCAGCCCCAGCATTTT.

This chain links TRBV29-1 with TRBJ2-7; 9 bases are shared with TRBD1. The CDR3 is 13 residues long. J was trimmed by 8 bases and V by 6 bases; bases with no gene match: 11. Germline CDR1 reads SQVTM; CDR2 reads ANQGSEA. The CDR3 sequence is CSVVTGQGTQQYF. CDR3 coding DNA: TGCAGCGTCGTAACAGGACAGGGGACCCAGCAGTACTTC.

The gene calls are TRBV6-1 and TRBJ2-7; 7 bases line up with TRBD1. This CDR3 is built from 15 residues. J gave up 2 bases and V 0 bases, and 4 bases lay outside the gene matches. Germline loops: CDR1 MNHNS, CDR2 SASEGT. The CDR3: CASSEAGTAPYEQYF. The CDR3, as DNA: TGTGCCAGCAGTGAAGCGGGGACAGCCCCCTACGAGCAGTACTTC.

This clone came up once. This rearrangement joins TRBV5-4 to TRBJ1-4; D is unclear. The CDR3 has 13 residues. The germline CDR1 and CDR2 sequences are SGHNT and YYREEE (reference sequence). V lost 4 bases, J lost 5 bases, and 9 bases lay in between. This CDR3 is CASSQTMNEKLFF. For the CDR3, the DNA is TGTGCCAGCAGCCAAACCATGAATGAAAAACTGTTTTTT.

V is TRBV29-1 and J is TRBJ2-5, with D unresolved. Judging by the DNA end, TRBJ2-7 fits better; the J call may be wrong. CDR3 size: 12 residues. Germline V lookup: CDR1 SQVTM, CDR2 ANQGSEA. CDR3 in amino acids: CSGWESSYEQYF. The CDR3 DNA is TGCAGCGGCTGGGAAAGCTCCTACGAGCAGTACTTC.

The rearrangement uses TRBV5-1 and TRBJ2-7; D is perhaps TRBD2 (6 bases). Deletions cut 2 bases from V and 5 bases from J, with 11 bases between. The CDR3 covers 13 residues. CDR1 and CDR2 from the germline V gene are SGHRS and YFSETQ. CDR3 amino acids: CASSFTGADEQYF. CDR3 coding DNA: TGCGCCAGCAGCTTTACGGGAGCAGACGAGCAGTACTTC.

This chain links TRBV7-9 with TRBJ2-5, with 10 bases fitting TRBD1. V lost 3 bases, J lost 5 bases, and 6 bases stayed unmatched. This CDR3 region has 15 residues. Looked up from germline, CDR1 is SEHNR and CDR2 is FQNEAQ (reference sequence). The CDR3 loop is CASSFRQGAKETQYF. The CDR3 DNA sequence: TGTGCCAGCAGCTTCCGACAGGGGGCAAAGGAGACCCAGTACTTC.

The rearrangement uses TRBV7-9 and TRBJ2-7, with TRBD1 identical over 9 bases. The V gene's germline CDR1 is SEHNR and CDR2 FQNEAQ (reference sequence). V trimming: 2 bases; J trimming: 1 base; junction bases outside the gene matches: 6. This CDR3 region has 16 residues. The CDR3 nucleotides are TGTGCCAGCAGCTTATTCATGGGACAGGGTTCCTACGAGCAGTACTTC. Its translation is CASSLFMGQGSYEQYF. Complete variable domain (other parts from reference TRBV7-9 and TRBJ2-7): DTGVSQNPRHKITKRGQNVTFRCDPISEHNRLYWYRQTLGQGPEFLTYFQNEAQLEKSRLLSDRFSAERPKGSFSTLEIQRTEQGDSAMYLCASSLFMGQGSYEQYFGPGTRLTVT.

This clone was seen just once. This rearrangement joins TRBV19 to TRBJ2-7; the D gene is possibly TRBD2 (5 bases). The CDR3 loop spans 12 amino acids. V was cut by 5 bases and J by 6 bases, with 11 bases left in between. Germline lookup yields CDR1 LNHDA and CDR2 SQIVND (reference sequence). The CDR3 region is CASSLGAGEQYF. The DNA of the CDR3 is TGTGCCAGTAGTTTGGGCGCGGGCGAGCAGTACTTC.

The chain recombines TRBV9 with TRBJ2-3; the D is unclear. This CDR3 spans 13 amino acids. Looked up from germline, CDR1 is SGDLS and CDR2 is YYNGEE. Trimming cost V 0 bases and J 5 bases, with 7 bases left between them. The chain's CDR3 is CASSVDSGDTQYF. Written as DNA, the CDR3 is TGTGCCAGCAGCGTAGATTCAGGAGATACGCAGTATTTT. Full variable domain (remainder filled in from reference TRBV9 and TRBJ2-3): DSGVTQTPKHLITATGQRVTLRCSPRSGDLSVYWYQQSLDQGLQFLIQYYNGEERAKGNILERFSAQQFPDLHSELNLSSLELGDSALYFCASSVDSGDTQYFGPGTRLTVL.